This paragraph covers one TCR beta chain sequence. This entry belongs to a study of blood T cell repertoires in COVID-19. Study background: The samples span acute and convalescent COVID-19 from the United States, Italy and Spain. PBMCs, B-cell-depleted T cells, or T cells provided the cDNA or gDNA that made up the material.

Germline V lookup: CDR1 SEHNR, CDR2 FQNEAQ (reference sequence). There are 14 residues in the CDR3. V was pared by 4 bases and J by 5 bases, with 11 bases between. Sequenced by immunoSEQ multiplex PCR; TCRdb stores in-frame clones only, minus some. The sample has 150,000 or so clones; about 90% are singletons. The source of this sequence is a man in his fifties with acute or convalescent COVID-19. The rearrangement uses TRBV7-9 and TRBJ2-2; D may be TRBD1 (5 bases). Material: peripheral blood. CDR3 loop: CASSYDSSTGELFF. The CDR3 region has the DNA TGTGCCAGCAGCTACGACAGTTCGACCGGGGAGCTGTTTTTT.